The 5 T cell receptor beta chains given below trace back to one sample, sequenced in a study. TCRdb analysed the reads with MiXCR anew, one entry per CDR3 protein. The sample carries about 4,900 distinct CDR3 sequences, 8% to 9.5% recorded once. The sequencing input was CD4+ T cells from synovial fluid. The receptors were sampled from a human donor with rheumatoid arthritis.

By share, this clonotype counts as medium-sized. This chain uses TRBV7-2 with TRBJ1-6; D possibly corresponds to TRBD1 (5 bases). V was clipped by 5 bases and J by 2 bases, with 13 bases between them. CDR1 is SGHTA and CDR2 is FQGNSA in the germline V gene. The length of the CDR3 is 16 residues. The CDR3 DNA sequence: TGTGCCAGCAGCCCCGACAGCACCACCTATAATTCACCCCTCCACTTT. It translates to CASSPDSTTYNSPLHF.

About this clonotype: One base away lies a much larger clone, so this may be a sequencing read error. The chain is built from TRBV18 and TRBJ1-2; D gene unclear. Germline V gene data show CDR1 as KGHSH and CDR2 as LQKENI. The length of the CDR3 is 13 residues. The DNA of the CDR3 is TGTGTCAGCTCACCCGACACGAGGGTTGGCTACACCTTC. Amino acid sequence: CVSSPDTRVGYTF. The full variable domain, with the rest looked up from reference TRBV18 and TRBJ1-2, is NAGVMQNPRHLVRRRGQEARLRCSPMKGHSHVYWYRQLPEEGLKFMVYLQKENIIDESGMPKERFSAEFPKEGPSILRIQQVVRGDSAAYFCVSSPDTRVGYTFGSGTRLTVV.

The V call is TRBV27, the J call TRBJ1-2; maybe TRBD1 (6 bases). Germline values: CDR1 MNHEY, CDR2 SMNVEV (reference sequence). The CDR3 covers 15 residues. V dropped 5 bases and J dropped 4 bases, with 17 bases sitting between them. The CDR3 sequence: CASSPDVLGGYGYTF. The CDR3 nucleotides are TGTGCCAGCAGTCCCGATGTTTTAGGGGGCTATGGCTACACCTTC.

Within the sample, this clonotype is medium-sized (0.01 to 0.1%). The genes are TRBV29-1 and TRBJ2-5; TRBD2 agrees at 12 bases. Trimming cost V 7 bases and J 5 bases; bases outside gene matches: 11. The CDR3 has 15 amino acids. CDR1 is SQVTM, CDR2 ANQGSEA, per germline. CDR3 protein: CSAPVGTSGLETQYF. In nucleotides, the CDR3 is TGCAGCGCCCCCGTCGGGACTAGCGGGCTCGAGACCCAGTACTTC.

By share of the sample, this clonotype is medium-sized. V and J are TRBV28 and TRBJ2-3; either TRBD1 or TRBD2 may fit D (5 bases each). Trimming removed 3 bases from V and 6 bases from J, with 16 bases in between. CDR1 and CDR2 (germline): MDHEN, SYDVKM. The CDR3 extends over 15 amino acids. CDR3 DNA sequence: TGTGCCAGCAGTTTTCCCGGGGCTCTAACCGATACGCAGTATTTT. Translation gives CASSFPGALTDTQYF.